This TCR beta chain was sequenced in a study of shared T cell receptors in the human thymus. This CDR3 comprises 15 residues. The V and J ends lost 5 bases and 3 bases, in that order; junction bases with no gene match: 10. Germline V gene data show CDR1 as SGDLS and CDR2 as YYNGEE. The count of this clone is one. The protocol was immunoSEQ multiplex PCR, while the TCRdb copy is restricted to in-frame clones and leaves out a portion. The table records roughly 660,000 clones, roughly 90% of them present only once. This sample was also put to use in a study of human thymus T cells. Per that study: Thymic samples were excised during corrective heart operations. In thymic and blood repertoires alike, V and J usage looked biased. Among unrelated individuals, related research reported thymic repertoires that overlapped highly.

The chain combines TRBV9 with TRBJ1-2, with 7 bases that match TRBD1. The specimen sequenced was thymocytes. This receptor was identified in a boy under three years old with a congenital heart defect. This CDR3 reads CASSPSGGPYYGYTF. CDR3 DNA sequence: TGTGCCAGCAGTCCCTCAGGGGGACCATACTATGGCTACACCTTC.